This entry lists 16 T cell receptor beta chains sequenced from one sample in a study of shared clonotypes between healthy human individuals. TCRdb's table, derived via immunoSEQ multiplex PCR, lists solely in-frame clones and lacks some. The top ten hold approximately 1.5% of the sample, which has about 980,000 clones, about 80% seen once. Sequenced: memory CD4+ T cells sorted from blood. Specified subset: CD45RA-negative fraction. All receptors come from a man aged 18-30 years in good health.

The V gene is TRBV23-1, the J gene TRBJ1-6; D uncertain. TRBV23-1 is an ORF, with its function uncertain. V was trimmed by 0 bases and J by 10 bases, leaving 7 bases between them. This CDR3 region has 13 residues. The CDR3 DNA is TGCGCCAGCAGTCAATCGTTCCGATCACCCCTCCACTTT. This encodes CASSQSFRSPLHF.

The J gene is TRBJ1-2, the V gene TRBV19; 10 bases align to TRBD1. V trimming: 10 bases; J trimming: 0 bases; junction bases outside the gene matches: 8. CDR1 and CDR2 from the germline V gene are LNHDA and SQIVND (reference sequence). CDR3 length: 15 residues. The CDR3 here is CATTGTGASNYGYTF. DNA of the CDR3: TGTGCCACCACCGGGACAGGGGCATCTAACTATGGCTACACCTTC.

The chain is built from TRBV4-1 and TRBJ2-5, with 7 bases lining up with TRBD2. The CDR3 has 15 residues. Germline V gene sequence: CDR1 MGHRA, CDR2 YSYEKL. With 2 bases clipped from V and 2 bases from J, the junction kept 5 bases outside the gene matches. CDR3 residues: CASSQSEAGQETQYF. In DNA form, the CDR3 reads TGCGCCAGCAGCCAATCGGAAGCGGGACAAGAGACCCAGTACTTC.

The genes are TRBV10-2 and TRBJ2-2; D is ambiguous. Looked up from germline, CDR1 is WSHSY and CDR2 is SAAADI. This CDR3 has 13 amino acids. V was shortened by 0 bases and J by 7 bases, with 6 bases between the two germline ends. In DNA form, the CDR3 reads TGCGCCAGCAGTGAGTCGATTGGCGGGGAGCTGTTTTTT. It is translated as CASSESIGGELFF.

The chain recombines TRBV18 with TRBJ1-3; D unclear. CDR3 length: 15 amino acids. Germline loops: CDR1 KGHSH, CDR2 LQKENI. Deletions cut 0 bases from V and 0 bases from J, with 6 bases between. The CDR3, as DNA: TGTGCCAGCTCACCACCGGGGATCTCTGGAAACACCATATATTTT. It translates to CASSPPGISGNTIYF.

The chain employs TRBV18 and TRBJ1-6; perhaps TRBD1 as D (5 bases). V gave up 5 bases and J gave up 0 bases, with 14 bases separating them. This CDR3 is 17 amino acids long. Germline CDR1 and CDR2: KGHSH and LQKENI. The CDR3 sequence: CASSATDGGSYNSPLHF. The CDR3 DNA follows: TGTGCCAGCTCAGCAACAGACGGGGGCTCCTATAATTCACCCCTCCACTTT.

This chain uses TRBV11-2 with TRBJ2-3, with D tentatively TRBD1 (5 bases). Deletions cut 0 bases from V and 4 bases from J, with 11 bases between. Germline values: CDR1 SGHAT, CDR2 FQNNGV. The CDR3 covers 15 residues. CDR3: CASSLDGAAPDTQYF. CDR3 sequence (DNA): TGTGCCAGCAGCTTAGATGGGGCAGCCCCAGATACGCAGTATTTT.

This clone was found once. J is TRBJ1-3 and V is TRBV9; D is undetermined. CDR1 and CDR2 from the germline V gene are SGDLS and YYNGEE. The CDR3 is 16 amino acids. Trimming removed 4 bases at V and 3 bases at J, with 17 bases between. CDR3 DNA sequence: TGTGCCAGCAGCCCCCGCTTCACAGATCTTGGAAACACCATATATTTT. Residues: CASSPRFTDLGNTIYF.

The rearrangement joins TRBV6-6 to TRBJ1-1; D gene ambiguous. The germline CDR1 and CDR2 sequences are MNHNY and SVGAGI (reference sequence). The CDR3 runs 12 residues. The V and J ends lost 8 bases and 6 bases respectively, with 13 bases between them. This chain's CDR3 is CASHNGRAEAFF. The DNA for the CDR3 is TGTGCCAGCCACAACGGGAGGGCTGAAGCTTTCTTT.

This sequence joins TRBV10-3 and TRBJ2-5; weak D call: TRBD2 (6 bases). Trimming cost V 2 bases and J 7 bases, with 8 bases left between them. This CDR3 has 12 amino acids. Per germline, CDR1 ENHRY and CDR2 SYGVKD. In nucleotides, the CDR3 is TGTGCCATCAGTGAGCCGCGGGGGACCCAGTACTTC. Amino acids: CAISEPRGTQYF.

This clone was detected only a few times. The chain couples TRBV27 to TRBJ1-1, with 7 positions matching TRBD1. J gave up 1 base and V 4 bases, and 6 bases lay outside the gene matches. Looked up from germline, CDR1 is MNHEY and CDR2 is SMNVEV (reference sequence). CDR3 length: 15 residues. The CDR3 loop reads CASSYRDRSNTEAFF. The CDR3 nucleotides are TGTGCCAGCAGTTACCGGGACAGATCGAACACTGAAGCTTTCTTT.

This rearrangement joins TRBV5-1 to TRBJ1-1; D unclear. From germline, CDR1 is SGHRS and CDR2 YFSETQ. V was cut by 4 bases and J by 4 bases, with 14 bases left in between. The length of the CDR3 is 14 residues. CDR3 protein: CASSEGLLGTEAFF. In DNA, the CDR3 is TGCGCCAGCAGCGAAGGGCTACTCGGCACTGAAGCTTTCTTT. The full variable domain, rest sourced from reference TRBV5-1 and TRBJ1-1, is KAGVTQTPRYLIKTRGQQVTLSCSPISGHRSVSWYQQTPGQGLQFLFEYFSETQRNKGNFPGRFSGRQFSNSRSEMNVSTLELGDSALYLCASSEGLLGTEAFFGQGTRLTVV.

The chain has TRBV2 and TRBJ2-7; D is unresolved. The CDR3 loop spans 14 amino acids. Germline V gene sequence: CDR1 SNHLY, CDR2 FYNNEI. Trimming removed 7 bases at V and 0 bases at J, with 13 bases between. The CDR3 sequence is CASKASPASYEQYF. CDR3 nucleotide sequence: TGTGCCAGCAAGGCCAGCCCAGCCTCCTACGAGCAGTACTTC.

The genes are TRBV7-6 and TRBJ2-1; TRBD2 agrees at 7 bases. Germline V CDR1 and CDR2: SGHVS, FNYEAQ. V trimming: 5 bases; J trimming: 2 bases; junction bases outside the gene matches: 12. The CDR3 has 17 amino acids. DNA of the CDR3: TGTGCCAGCAGCCGCGATGGGCGGGAGCTCGCCTACAATGAGCAGTTCTTC. It is translated as CASSRDGRELAYNEQFF.

The chain is built from TRBV18 and TRBJ2-2, with no clear D. This CDR3 has 17 residues. From germline, CDR1 is KGHSH and CDR2 LQKENI. Trimming shortened V by 6 bases and J by 4 bases, and 21 bases separated the two germline ends. The CDR3 sequence is CASSTPETLGRTGELFF. DNA for the CDR3: TGTGCCAGCTCCACCCCCGAGACATTGGGTCGCACCGGGGAGCTGTTTTTT.

The chain couples TRBV25-1 to TRBJ2-5, with 8 bases lining up with TRBD1. The V and J ends lost 1 base and 5 bases, in that order; junction bases with no gene match: 12. CDR1 and CDR2 from the germline V gene are MGHDK and SYGVNS. The CDR3 contains 17 residues. The CDR3 sequence: CASSESTGVPKEETQYF. The CDR3 DNA is TGTGCCAGCAGTGAATCGACAGGGGTCCCAAAGGAGGAGACCCAGTACTTC.